The 3 T cell receptor beta chains in this list originate from one sample, sequenced in a study of memory CD4+ T cells and cytomegalovirus serostatus. The sort gate was single viable CD3+CD4+CD8-CD45RO+ cells for memory CD4+ T cells. The repertoire was sequenced with immunoSEQ multiplex PCR; TCRdb's copy has only in-frame clones and lacks some. The sample has 60,000 to 70,000 clones, around three quarters seen once; the top ten hold less than 0.6%. Sequencing input: memory CD4+ T cells from blood. Every receptor here comes from an adult in good health and CMV-seronegative. Some clones in this sample may be carry-over from other donors' samples.

This sequence joins TRBV9 and TRBJ2-3; 7 bases line up with TRBD1. Germline values: CDR1 SGDLS, CDR2 YYNGEE. The CDR3 spans 16 residues. V lost 2 bases, J lost 0 bases, and 6 bases stayed unmatched. The CDR3 loop reads CASSVGPGQSTDTQYF. CDR3 nucleotides: TGTGCCAGCAGCGTCGGACCGGGACAGAGCACAGATACGCAGTATTTT.

The chain uses TRBV5-1 and TRBJ2-7, with TRBD2 matching 7 bases. The germline V gene encodes CDR1 SGHRS and CDR2 YFSETQ. Trimming removed 0 bases from V and 3 bases from J; junction bases left unmatched: 6. The CDR3 has 15 residues. CDR3 DNA sequence: TGCGCCAGCAGCTTGGTTGGGAGGGGCGGCTACGAGCAGTACTTC. Its translation: CASSLVGRGGYEQYF.

This chain uses TRBV19 with TRBJ1-3, with 7 bases fitting TRBD1. V shed 4 bases, J shed 0 bases, and the junction held 9 bases outside the gene matches. The CDR3 sequence is 17 residues long. Germline-derived CDR1 and CDR2 are LNHDA and SQIVND (reference sequence). As DNA, the CDR3 is TGTGCCAGTAGTACTTACCGGGACAGCCTCTCTGGAAACACCATATATTTT. It yields the protein CASSTYRDSLSGNTIYF. Based on the CDR3 plus reference TRBV19 and TRBJ1-3, the full variable domain is DGGITQSPKYLFRKEGQNVTLSCEQNLNHDAMYWYRQDPGQGLRLIYYSQIVNDFQKGDIAEGYSVSREKKESFPLTVTSAQKNPTAFYLCASSTYRDSLSGNTIYFGEGSWLTVV.